This T cell receptor (beta chain) was captured in a study of blood T cell repertoires in COVID-19. V dropped 3 bases and J dropped 11 bases, with 16 bases sitting between them. Germline-derived CDR1 and CDR2 are KGHSH and LQKENI. The CDR3 is made up of 13 amino acids. Produced via immunoSEQ multiplex PCR; TCRdb's table is partial and in-frame only. The sample has approximately 170,000 clones; over 75% are singletons. This chain joins TRBV18 and TRBJ1-1; D is uncertain. The sequencing sample was made of peripheral blood. This clonotype was sampled from a human donor in a cohort sampled during active COVID-19. The CDR3 sequence: CASSPGGQLSAFF. The CDR3 coding sequence is TGTGCCAGCTCACCCGGAGGGCAATTGAGCGCTTTCTTT.